The sample holds a few counts of the clone carrying this T cell receptor (beta chain). Cohorts were assigned according to the clinical history that participants reported. In the source study's methods: Researchers report that nucleated cell counts were estimated from reference gene primer amplification. Clones were read by immunoSEQ multiplex PCR, and TCRdb kept only the in-frame ones, dropping some. Clonal size and the V and J genes are those of that table, whereas D and trimming came from the DNA. The sample includes a few hundred thousand clones, around 91% of them seen just once. The CDR3 has 12 residues. Looked up from germline, CDR1 is SGDLS and CDR2 is YYNGEE. Trimming pared 0 bases from V and 6 bases from J, leaving 7 bases between. This entry belongs to a study of blood T cell repertoires in COVID-19. At the level of the study: Italy, Spain and the United States were the sources of the convalescent and acute COVID-19 samples. T cells, B-cell-depleted T cells, or PBMCs provided the cDNA or gDNA that served as material.

Material: PBMCs or T cells enriched from blood (not recorded which). J is TRBJ2-7 and V is TRBV9; tentatively, D is TRBD2 (5 bases). This clonotype was sampled from a woman under 30 in a cohort exposed to, infected with or recovered from COVID-19 (not recorded which). This chain's CDR3 is CASSVELGEQYF. CDR3 nucleotide sequence: TGTGCCAGCAGCGTAGAACTAGGCGAGCAGTACTTC.